The 8 T cell receptor beta chains below were found in one sample sequenced in a study of cytomegalovirus exposure and HLA in healthy donors. 60 Vbeta and 13 Jbeta primers were used in PCR. Profiled with immunoSEQ multiplex PCR; TCRdb holds only in-frame clones, not every one. The sample includes approximately 150,000 clones, about 72% of them seen just once. Sample: PBMCs. These receptors were collected from a man aged 25-45 years in good health and CMV-seropositive.

CDR3 residues: CASSLTASGAPLGTQYF. The CDR3, as DNA: TGTGCCAGCAGCTTAACGGCTAGCGGAGCCCCACTCGGTACGCAGTATTTT. V and J are TRBV7-3 and TRBJ2-3; 7 nucleotides align to TRBD2. Germline CDR1 is SGHTA and CDR2 is FQGTGA. CDR3 size: 17 residues. V lost 0 bases to trimming and J lost 8 bases; unmatched junction nucleotides: 14. Complete variable domain (other parts from reference TRBV7-3 and TRBJ2-3): GAGVSQTPSNKVTEKGKYVELRCDPISGHTALYWYRQSLGQGPEFLIYFQGTGAADDSGLPNDRFFAVRPEGSVSTLKIQRTERGDSAVYLCASSLTASGAPLGTQYFGPGTRLTVL.

The CDR3 loop is CASSPRQSNEKLFF. The CDR3 DNA sequence: TGCGCCAGCAGCCCCCGACAGTCTAATGAAAAACTGTTTTTT. This chain connects TRBV4-1 to TRBJ1-4; D possibly corresponds to TRBD1 (5 bases). CDR3 length equals 14 residues. Trimming stripped 4 bases from V and 3 bases from J, with 9 bases between. Germline CDR1 MGHRA, CDR2 YSYEKL.

The chain couples TRBV7-4 to TRBJ2-5, with 10 bases identical to TRBD1. Losses at the gene ends were 5 bases for V and 11 bases for J; bases not matched to a gene: 26. Germline CDR1 reads SGHVT; CDR2 reads SQSDAQ. The CDR3 totals 19 residues. The CDR3 sequence: CASSNPPPFTWDRGFAQYF. CDR3 nucleotide sequence: TGTGCCAGCAGCAACCCGCCCCCTTTTACCTGGGACAGGGGTTTCGCGCAGTACTTC.

V and J are TRBV2 and TRBJ1-3, with a weak D call TRBD1 (5 bases). The CDR3 has 15 amino acids. Deletions cut 4 bases from V and 0 bases from J, with 10 bases between. Germline lookup yields CDR1 SNHLY and CDR2 FYNNEI. The CDR3 DNA reads TGTGCCAGCAGTGGTGGGGCCAACTCTGGAAACACCATATATTTT. It specifies CASSGGANSGNTIYF.

The rearrangement joins TRBV7-9 to TRBJ2-7, with a possible D match to TRBD2 (7 bases). Germline loops: CDR1 SEHNR, CDR2 FQNEAQ (reference sequence). The CDR3 extends over 14 amino acids. The V gene lost 4 bases and the J gene lost 7 bases, with 17 bases spanning the gap. CDR3: CASSSIEGGGEQYF. CDR3 bases: TGTGCCAGCAGCTCGATCGAGGGGGGAGGGGAGCAGTACTTC.

The chain recombines TRBV30 with TRBJ1-6; TRBD1 is a possible D gene (5 bases). Germline V gives CDR1 GTSNPN, CDR2 SVGIG (reference sequence). Trimming pared 0 bases from V and 8 bases from J, leaving 8 bases between. The CDR3 contains 13 residues. CDR3 nucleotides: TGTGCCTGGAGTGTAGGGGTGGATTCACCCCTCCACTTT. This sequence encodes CAWSVGVDSPLHF.

The rearrangement uses TRBV5-1 and TRBJ2-7; D is possibly TRBD1 (5 bases). CDR1 is SGHRS and CDR2 is YFSETQ in the germline V gene. The CDR3 length is 15 residues. V was pared by 0 bases and J by 3 bases, with 13 bases between. For the CDR3, the DNA is TGCGCCAGCAGCTTGGAAGCAGGGCTTTACTACGAGCAGTACTTC. Translation gives CASSLEAGLYYEQYF.

The J gene is TRBJ1-2, the V gene TRBV7-2; a possible D gene is TRBD1 (6 bases). From germline, CDR1 is SGHTA and CDR2 FQGNSA. Trimming pared 3 bases from V and 8 bases from J, leaving 13 bases between. This CDR3 spans 13 amino acids. CDR3 nucleotides: TGTGCCAGCAGCTTTTCAGGGGCTCAAGGCTACACCTTC. It encodes CASSFSGAQGYTF.